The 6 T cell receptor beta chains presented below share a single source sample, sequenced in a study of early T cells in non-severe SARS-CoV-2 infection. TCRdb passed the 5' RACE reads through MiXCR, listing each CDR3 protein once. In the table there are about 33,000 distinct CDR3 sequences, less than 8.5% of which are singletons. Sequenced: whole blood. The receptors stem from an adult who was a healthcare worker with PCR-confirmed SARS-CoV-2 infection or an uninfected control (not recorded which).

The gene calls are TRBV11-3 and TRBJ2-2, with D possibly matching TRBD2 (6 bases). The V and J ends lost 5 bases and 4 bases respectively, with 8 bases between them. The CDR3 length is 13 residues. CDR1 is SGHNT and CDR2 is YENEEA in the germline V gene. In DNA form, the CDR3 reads TGTGCCAGCAGCCGGGGACTCACCGGGGAGCTGTTTTTT. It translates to CASSRGLTGELFF. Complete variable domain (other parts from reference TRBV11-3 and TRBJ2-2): EAGVVQSPRYKIIEKKQPVAFWCNPISGHNTLYWYLQNLGQGPELLIRYENEEAVDDSQLPKDRFSAERLKGVDSTLKIQPAELGDSAVYLCASSRGLTGELFFGEGSRLTVL.

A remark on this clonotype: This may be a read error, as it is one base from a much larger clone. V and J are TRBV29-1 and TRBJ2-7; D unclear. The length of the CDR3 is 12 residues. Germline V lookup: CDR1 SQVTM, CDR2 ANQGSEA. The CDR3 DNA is TGCAGCGTCCGAACTACTCCCTACGAGCAGCACTTC. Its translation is CSVRTTPYEQHF.

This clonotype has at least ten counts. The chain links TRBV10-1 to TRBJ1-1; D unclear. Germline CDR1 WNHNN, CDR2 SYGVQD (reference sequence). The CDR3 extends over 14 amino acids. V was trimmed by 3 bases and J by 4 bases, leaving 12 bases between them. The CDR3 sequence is CASSDGVVSTEAFF. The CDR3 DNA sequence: TGCGCCAGCAGTGATGGCGTTGTGAGCACTGAAGCTTTCTTT.

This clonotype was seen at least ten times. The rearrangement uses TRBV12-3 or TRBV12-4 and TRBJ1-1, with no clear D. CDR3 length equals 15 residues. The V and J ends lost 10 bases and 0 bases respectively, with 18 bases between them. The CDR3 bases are TGTGCCACCGACCTTAGGGTTGGCGTGAACACTGAAGCTTTCTTT. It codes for CATDLRVGVNTEAFF.

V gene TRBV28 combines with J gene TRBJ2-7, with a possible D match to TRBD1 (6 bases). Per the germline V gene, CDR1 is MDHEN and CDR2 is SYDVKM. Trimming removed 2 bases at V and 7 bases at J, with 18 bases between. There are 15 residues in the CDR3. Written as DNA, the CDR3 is TGTGCCAGCAGTTTACGGGGACAACCGACGGGGGAGCAGTACTTC. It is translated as CASSLRGQPTGEQYF.

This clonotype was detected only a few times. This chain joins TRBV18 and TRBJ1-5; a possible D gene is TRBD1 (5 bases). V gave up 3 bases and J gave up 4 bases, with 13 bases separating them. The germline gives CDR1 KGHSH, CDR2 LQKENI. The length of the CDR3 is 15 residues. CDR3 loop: CASSPERDGNQPQHF. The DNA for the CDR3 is TGTGCCAGCTCACCGGAACGGGACGGAAATCAGCCCCAGCATTTT.